This TCR beta chain was captured by sequencing in a study of CD8 T cells in Susac syndrome. The V gene lost 6 bases and the J gene lost 3 bases, with 12 bases spanning the gap. The germline CDR1 and CDR2 sequences are MNHEY and SVGEGT. This CDR3 contains 13 residues. RNA amounts of roughly 0.45 to 1 ug underwent reverse transcription with random hexamers. One entry per CDR3 protein, called by TCRdb with MiXCR from the immunoSEQ multiplex PCR reads. The table has some 190,000 distinct CDR3 sequences, 90% to 96% seen once; the top ten hold around 0.093%. The TCR sequence derives from a human donor with multiple sclerosis. The sequenced material came from CD4+ T cells from PBMCs. The V call is TRBV6-2 or TRBV6-3, the J call TRBJ2-7, with D possibly being TRBD1 (5 bases). The CDR3 loop is CASRDRDLYEQYF. CDR3 DNA sequence: TGTGCCAGCAGAGACAGAGACCTCTACGAGCAGTACTTC.